This T cell receptor (beta chain) was recorded in a study of blood T cell repertoires in COVID-19. The authors' processing: It was from reference gene primer amplification that nucleated cell counts were estimated. Method: immunoSEQ multiplex PCR; TCRdb's copy keeps in-frame clones and lacks some. V and J calls and clone size follow that table, whereas D and trimming were derived from the DNA. The top ten clones hold roughly 9% of a sample with about 140,000 clones, roughly four fifths of them seen once. V was pared by 6 bases and J by 0 bases, with 12 bases between. The CDR3 length is 14 residues. CDR1 is SGHAT, CDR2 FQNNGV, per germline. In its sample, this clone was seen a few times.

The V call is TRBV11-2, the J call TRBJ2-7; weak D call: TRBD1 (6 bases). Material: peripheral blood. The clonotype originates from a woman between 45 and 60 years old with active or convalescent COVID-19. CDR3 bases: TGTGCCAGCAGGACAGGATTCAGCTCCTACGAGCAGTACTTC. Encoded protein: CASRTGFSSYEQYF.